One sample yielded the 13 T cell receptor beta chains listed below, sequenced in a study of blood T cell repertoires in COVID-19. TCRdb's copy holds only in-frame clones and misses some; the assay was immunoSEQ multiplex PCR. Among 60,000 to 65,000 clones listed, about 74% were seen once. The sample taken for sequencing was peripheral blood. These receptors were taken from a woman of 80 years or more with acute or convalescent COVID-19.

CDR3 sequence (DNA): TGTGCCAGCAGCTTAGGATCAGGGAACTATGGCTACACCTTC. Its translation is CASSLGSGNYGYTF. The gene calls are TRBV7-9 and TRBJ1-2; D is perhaps TRBD1 (5 bases). Deletions cut 1 base from V and 2 bases from J, with 8 bases between. Looked up from germline, CDR1 is SEHNR and CDR2 is FQNEAQ (reference sequence). This CDR3 contains 14 residues.

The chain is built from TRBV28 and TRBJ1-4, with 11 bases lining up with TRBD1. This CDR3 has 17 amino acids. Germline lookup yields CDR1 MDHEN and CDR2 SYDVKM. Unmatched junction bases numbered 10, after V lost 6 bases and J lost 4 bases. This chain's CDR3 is CASSRGTGGQGNEKLFF. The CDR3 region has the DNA TGTGCCAGCAGCCGGGGGACAGGGGGTCAGGGTAATGAAAAACTGTTTTTT.

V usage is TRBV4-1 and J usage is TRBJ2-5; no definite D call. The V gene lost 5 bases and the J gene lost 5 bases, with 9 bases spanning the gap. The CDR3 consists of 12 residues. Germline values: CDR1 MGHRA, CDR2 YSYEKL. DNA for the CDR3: TGCGCCAGCAGCGGCCTGTGGGAGACCCAGTACTTC. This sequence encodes CASSGLWETQYF.

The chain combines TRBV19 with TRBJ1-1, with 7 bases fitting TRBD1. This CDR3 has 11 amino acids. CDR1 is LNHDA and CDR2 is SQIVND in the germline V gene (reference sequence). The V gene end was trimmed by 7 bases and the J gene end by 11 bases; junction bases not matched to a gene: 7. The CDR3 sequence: CASILGQKAFF. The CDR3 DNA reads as TGTGCCAGTATTCTGGGACAGAAGGCTTTCTTT.

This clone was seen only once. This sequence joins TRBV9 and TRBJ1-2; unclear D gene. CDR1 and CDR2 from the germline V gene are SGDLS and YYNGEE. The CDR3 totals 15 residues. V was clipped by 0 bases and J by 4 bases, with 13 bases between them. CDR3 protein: CASSVDAGLRYGYTF. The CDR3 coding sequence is TGTGCCAGCAGCGTAGACGCAGGCCTCCGCTATGGCTACACCTTC.

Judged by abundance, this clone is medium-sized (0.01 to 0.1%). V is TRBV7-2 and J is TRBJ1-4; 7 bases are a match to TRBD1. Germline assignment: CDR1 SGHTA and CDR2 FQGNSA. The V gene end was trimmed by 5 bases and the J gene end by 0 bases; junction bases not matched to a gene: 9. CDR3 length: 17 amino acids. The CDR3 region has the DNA TGTGCCAGCAGCCTGGACAGGCCTTTAACAACTAATGAAAAACTGTTTTTT. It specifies CASSLDRPLTTNEKLFF.

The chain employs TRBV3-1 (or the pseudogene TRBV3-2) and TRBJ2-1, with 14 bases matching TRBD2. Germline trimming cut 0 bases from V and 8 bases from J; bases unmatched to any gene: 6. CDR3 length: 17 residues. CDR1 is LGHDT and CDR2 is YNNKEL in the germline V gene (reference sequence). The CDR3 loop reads CASSQETSGRGRDEQFF. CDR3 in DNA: TGTGCCAGCAGCCAAGAGACTAGCGGGAGGGGACGCGATGAGCAGTTCTTC.

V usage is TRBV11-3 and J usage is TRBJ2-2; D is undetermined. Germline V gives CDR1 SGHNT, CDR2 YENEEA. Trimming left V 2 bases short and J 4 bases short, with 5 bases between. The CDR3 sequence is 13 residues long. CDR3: CASSLTVTGELFF. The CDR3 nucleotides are TGTGCCAGCAGCTTAACGGTCACCGGGGAGCTGTTTTTT.

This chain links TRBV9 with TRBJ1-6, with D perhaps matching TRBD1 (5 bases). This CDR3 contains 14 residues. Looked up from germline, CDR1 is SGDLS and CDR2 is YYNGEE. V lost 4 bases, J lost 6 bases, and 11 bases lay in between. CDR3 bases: TGTGCCAGCAGCCGCAGGGTAGTTAATTCACCCCTCCACTTT. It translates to CASSRRVVNSPLHF. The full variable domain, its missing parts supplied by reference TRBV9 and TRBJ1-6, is DSGVTQTPKHLITATGQRVTLRCSPRSGDLSVYWYQQSLDQGLQFLIQYYNGEERAKGNILERFSAQQFPDLHSELNLSSLELGDSALYFCASSRRVVNSPLHFGNGTRLTVT.

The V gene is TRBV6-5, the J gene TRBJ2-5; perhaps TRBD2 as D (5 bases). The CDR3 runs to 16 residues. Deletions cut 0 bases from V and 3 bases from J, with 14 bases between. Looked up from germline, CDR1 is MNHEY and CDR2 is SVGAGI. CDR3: CASSYSAGRHEETQYF. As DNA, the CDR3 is TGTGCCAGCAGTTACTCCGCGGGCCGACACGAAGAGACCCAGTACTTC.

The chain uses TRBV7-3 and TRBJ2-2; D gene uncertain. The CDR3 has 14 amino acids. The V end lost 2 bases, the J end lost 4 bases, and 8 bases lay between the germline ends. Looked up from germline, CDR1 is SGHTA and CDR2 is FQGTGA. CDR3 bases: TGTGCCAGCAGCTTATTAGCCTCCACCGGGGAGCTGTTTTTT. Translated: CASSLLASTGELFF.

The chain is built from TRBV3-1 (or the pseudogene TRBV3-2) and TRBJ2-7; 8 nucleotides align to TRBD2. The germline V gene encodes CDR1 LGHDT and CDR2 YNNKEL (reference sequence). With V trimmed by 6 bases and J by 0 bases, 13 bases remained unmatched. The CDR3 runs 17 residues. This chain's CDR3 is CASRAQKPGGSSYEQYF. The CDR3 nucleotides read TGTGCCAGCAGGGCCCAAAAACCGGGGGGGAGCTCCTACGAGCAGTACTTC.

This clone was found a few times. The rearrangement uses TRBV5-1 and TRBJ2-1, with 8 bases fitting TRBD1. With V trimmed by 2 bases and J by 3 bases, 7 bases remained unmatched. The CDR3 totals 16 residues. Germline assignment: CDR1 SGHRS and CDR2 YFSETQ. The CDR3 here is CASSLGDRLGYNEQFF. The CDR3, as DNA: TGCGCCAGCAGCTTAGGGGACAGGTTAGGCTACAATGAGCAGTTCTTC.